These 31 T cell receptor beta chains share one sample of origin, sequenced in a study of blood T cell repertoires in COVID-19. Measured with immunoSEQ multiplex PCR; TCRdb has only the in-frame clones, and not every one. The sample includes under 200,000 clones, approximately 80% seen only once; the top ten take 10% to 15%. The sample comprised PBMCs or T cells enriched from blood (not recorded which). Receptors were obtained from a woman aged 60-70 years who had recovered from COVID-19.

This clone was counted a few times. V is TRBV7-2 and J is TRBJ1-2; TRBD1 aligns across 8 bases. Germline CDR1 is SGHTA and CDR2 is FQGNSA. This CDR3 is built from 17 residues. Germline trimming cut 3 bases from V and 8 bases from J; bases unmatched to any gene: 17. The chain's CDR3 is CASSLDQGAGRFSGYTF. DNA for the CDR3: TGTGCCAGCAGCTTGGATCAGGGGGCGGGAAGATTTAGCGGCTACACCTTC.

This chain uses TRBV19 with TRBJ2-1; 8 bases fit TRBD1. Germline-derived CDR1 and CDR2 are LNHDA and SQIVND (reference sequence). The CDR3 is 14 residues long. V was clipped by 5 bases and J by 5 bases; unmatched bases: 5. The CDR3 DNA sequence: TGTGCCAGTAGTTTGCAGGGGGCCCACAATGAGCAGTTCTTC. This encodes CASSLQGAHNEQFF.

This clone was recorded a few times. The chain carries TRBV5-1 and TRBJ2-7; TRBD1 agrees at 7 bases. Germline assignment: CDR1 SGHRS and CDR2 YFSETQ. The CDR3 spans 14 residues. The J segment lost 3 bases and the V segment lost 0 bases, leaving 3 bases of the junction unmatched. The CDR3: CASSLGQGGYEQYF. The CDR3 DNA sequence: TGCGCCAGCAGCTTGGGACAGGGTGGCTACGAGCAGTACTTC.

This clone was seen only once. The rearrangement joins TRBV4-2 to TRBJ1-2; 7 bases line up with TRBD1. From germline, CDR1 is LGHNA and CDR2 YNFKEQ. V was pared by 4 bases and J by 5 bases, with 16 bases of the junction left unmatched. There are 17 residues in the CDR3. CDR3 in amino acids: CASSPTGTELLIYGYTF. CDR3 sequence (DNA): TGTGCCAGCAGCCCCACCGGGACAGAGCTTTTAATTTATGGCTACACCTTC.

This rearrangement joins TRBV29-1 to TRBJ2-3; D may be TRBD2 (5 bases). CDR1 is SQVTM and CDR2 is ANQGSEA in the germline V gene. The length of the CDR3 is 13 residues. V lost 4 bases to trimming and J lost 2 bases, with 10 bases between them. The CDR3 DNA sequence: TGCAGCGTTGGGGGAGTCCCCACAGATACGCAGTATTTT. Its translation: CSVGGVPTDTQYF.

This clone has only a few counts. This rearrangement joins TRBV10-3 to TRBJ1-2; D possibly corresponds to TRBD1 (6 bases). CDR1 is ENHRY and CDR2 is SYGVKD in the germline V gene. Between the trimmed V and J ends, which lost 6 bases and 8 bases, there was a span of 19 bases. The CDR3 consists of 14 residues. The CDR3 reads CAISGGPGEGGYTF. CDR3 in DNA: TGTGCCATCAGCGGGGGGCCAGGGGAGGGCGGCTACACCTTC.

The V gene is TRBV5-1, the J gene TRBJ2-1, with 10 positions matching TRBD2. The CDR3 has 17 residues. The germline V gene encodes CDR1 SGHRS and CDR2 YFSETQ. Trimming took 0 bases from V and 9 from J; bases not matched to a gene: 12. The CDR3 spells CASSLDLAGGLLREQFF. The CDR3 bases are TGCGCCAGCAGCTTGGATTTAGCGGGAGGTCTCTTGCGTGAGCAGTTCTTC.

V gene TRBV7-9 combines with J gene TRBJ2-2; TRBD1 aligns across 10 bases. The CDR3 extends over 16 amino acids. The trim removed 2 bases at V and 2 bases at J, leaving 2 bases unmatched. Germline assignment: CDR1 SEHNR and CDR2 FQNEAQ (reference sequence). The CDR3 DNA reads as TGTGCCAGCAGCTTACGGACAGGGGGTAACACCGGGGAGCTGTTTTTT. Its protein is CASSLRTGGNTGELFF.

This chain links TRBV19 with TRBJ2-1; D possibly corresponds to TRBD2 (6 bases). CDR3 length equals 15 residues. Trimming took 7 bases from V and 2 from J, leaving 15 bases between them. Per germline, CDR1 LNHDA and CDR2 SQIVND (reference sequence). This CDR3 reads CASTPVGGAYNEQFF. The CDR3 nucleotides read TGTGCCAGTACCCCCGTGGGGGGAGCCTACAATGAGCAGTTCTTC.

This sequence joins TRBV28 and TRBJ1-3; possibly TRBD1 for D (5 bases). This CDR3 is 16 amino acids long. The V end was cut by 2 bases, the J end by 3 bases, with 14 bases between. Per germline, CDR1 MDHEN and CDR2 SYDVKM. The CDR3 DNA follows: TGTGCCAGCAGTTTAGTTGGCAGGGTGGGTGGAAACACCATATATTTT. The encoded protein is CASSLVGRVGGNTIYF.

The rearrangement joins TRBV28 to TRBJ1-4; D gene ambiguous. V was cut by 6 bases and J by 3 bases, with 23 bases left in between. CDR1 and CDR2 from the germline V gene are MDHEN and SYDVKM. This CDR3 has 18 residues. The CDR3 is CASSYRYGYGSPNEKLFF. CDR3 bases: TGTGCCAGCAGCTACAGATATGGGTACGGAAGCCCTAATGAAAAACTGTTTTTT. Drawing the rest from reference TRBV28 and TRBJ1-4, the complete variable domain is DVKVTQSSRYLVKRTGEKVFLECVQDMDHENMFWYRQDPGLGLRLIYFSYDVKMKEKGDIPEGYSVSREKKERFSLILESASTNQTSMYLCASSYRYGYGSPNEKLFFGSGTQLSVL.

The rearrangement uses TRBV6-1 and TRBJ1-3; D not resolved. The V end lost 1 base, the J end lost 5 bases, and 9 bases lay between the germline ends. The CDR3 runs 14 residues. The germline CDR1 and CDR2 sequences are MNHNS and SASEGT. CDR3 protein: CASSEGAFRNTIYF. CDR3 coding DNA: TGTGCCAGCAGTGAAGGGGCGTTTCGAAACACCATATATTTT.

The table lists this clone with a count of one. One junction end does not reproduce the germline sequence, and a read error may be involved. The chain is built from TRBV12-3 or TRBV12-4 and TRBJ1-1; D may be TRBD1 (5 bases). The CDR3 is 12 amino acids. CDR3 coding DNA: TGTGCCAGCAGTTTGCTATCGGGGGAATGGATATTT. Amino acids: CASSLLSGEWIF.

The chain combines TRBV4-2 with TRBJ1-5; TRBD1 is a possible D gene (6 bases). V shed 0 bases and J shed 5 bases, with 11 bases lying between them. The CDR3 spans 15 residues. The germline V gene encodes CDR1 LGHNA and CDR2 YNFKEQ. CDR3 coding DNA: TGTGCCAGCAGCCAAGAGGGGGCCTATCATCAGCCCCAGCATTTT. Translation gives CASSQEGAYHQPQHF.

This clone was detected a few times. The genes are TRBV19 and TRBJ1-1; D is unresolved. The V and J ends lost 4 bases and 3 bases respectively, with 15 bases between them. Germline loops: CDR1 LNHDA, CDR2 SQIVND (reference sequence). The CDR3 covers 15 residues. This CDR3 reads CASSRDQAGYTEAFF. CDR3 coding DNA: TGTGCCAGTAGTAGAGACCAAGCGGGTTACACTGAAGCTTTCTTT.

The CDR3, as DNA: TGTGCCAGCAGCCCCACAGGATCCCTCTACGAGCAGTACTTC. Its translation: CASSPTGSLYEQYF. The chain recombines TRBV7-2 with TRBJ2-7, with D maybe TRBD1 (5 bases). The CDR3 length is 14 residues. Per the germline V gene, CDR1 is SGHTA and CDR2 is FQGNSA. V was shortened by 5 bases and J by 3 bases, with 14 bases between the two germline ends.

V usage is TRBV11-2 and J usage is TRBJ2-2; D remains ambiguous. V was pared by 5 bases and J by 7 bases, with 20 bases between. The CDR3 runs to 16 residues. CDR1 is SGHAT, CDR2 FQNNGV, per germline. CDR3 in amino acids: CASSIQTGRMGGELFF. Here the CDR3 DNA reads TGTGCCAGCAGCATTCAGACGGGTCGAATGGGCGGGGAGCTGTTTTTT.

V and J are TRBV9 and TRBJ1-1, with unresolved D. Germline V gene lookup returns CDR1 SGDLS and CDR2 YYNGEE. This CDR3 comprises 13 residues. The V end lost 0 bases, the J end lost 1 base, and 4 bases lay between the germline ends. CDR3 region: CASSVAGNTEAFF. DNA of the CDR3: TGTGCCAGCAGCGTAGCAGGGAACACTGAAGCTTTCTTT.

This clone occurred a few times. V is TRBV7-8 and J is TRBJ2-7, with 11 bases that match TRBD2. This CDR3 comprises 15 residues. In germline, CDR1 is SGHVS, CDR2 FQNEAQ. V lost 5 bases and J lost 3; bases outside the gene matches: 6. The DNA of the CDR3 is TGTGCCAGCAGCCATCCTAGCGGGAGGCTCTACGAGCAGTACTTC. Translated: CASSHPSGRLYEQYF. The variable domain in full, with the rest retrieved from reference TRBV7-8 and TRBJ2-7, is GAGVSQSPRYKVAKRGQDVALRCDPISGHVSLFWYQQALGQGPEFLTYFQNEAQLDKSGLPSDRFFAERPEGSVSTLKIQRTQQEDSAVYLCASSHPSGRLYEQYFGPGTRLTVT.

The chain links TRBV28 to TRBJ1-2; TRBD1 matches 7 bases. The CDR3 is 14 residues long. The germline V gene encodes CDR1 MDHEN and CDR2 SYDVKM. V was pared by 4 bases and J by 5 bases, with 7 bases of the junction left unmatched. The CDR3: CASSSQGVGYGYTF. Written as DNA, the CDR3 is TGTGCCAGCAGTTCCCAGGGGGTAGGTTATGGCTACACCTTC.

The chain employs TRBV5-1 and TRBJ2-7; 7 bases agree with TRBD1. Germline CDR1 and CDR2: SGHRS and YFSETQ. This CDR3 has 13 amino acids. After removal of 4 bases from V and 3 bases from J, the junction contained 4 bases not matched to a gene. The DNA for the CDR3 is TGCGCCAGCAGCCCAGGGGGAAACTACGAGCAGTACTTC. Encoded protein: CASSPGGNYEQYF.

This clone was seen a handful of times. V gene TRBV3-1 (or the pseudogene TRBV3-2) combines with J gene TRBJ2-2; 11 nucleotides agree with TRBD1. The CDR3 runs to 15 residues. The V gene end was trimmed by 4 bases and the J gene end by 4 bases; junction bases not matched to a gene: 2. Germline-derived CDR1 and CDR2 are LGHDT and YNNKEL (reference sequence). The DNA of the CDR3 is TGTGCCAGCAGCCCGGGACAGGGGGTCACCGGGGAGCTGTTTTTT. Its translation is CASSPGQGVTGELFF.

This chain links TRBV12-3 or TRBV12-4 with TRBJ1-6; 7 bases are shared with TRBD1. CDR3 length: 13 residues. V gave up 6 bases and J gave up 6 bases; unmatched junction bases: 2. The CDR3 is CASSWDSNSPLHF. The CDR3 DNA sequence: TGTGCCAGCAGCTGGGACAGTAATTCACCCCTCCACTTT.

This clone came up once. The CDR3 spells CASSVRQYYGYTF. The CDR3 DNA sequence: TGTGCCAGCAGTGTAAGACAGTACTATGGCTACACCTTC. V gene TRBV2 combines with J gene TRBJ1-2; tentative D call: TRBD1 (5 bases). The CDR3 covers 13 residues. Trimming shortened V by 4 bases and J by 3 bases, and 9 bases separated the two germline ends. The germline V gene has CDR1 SNHLY and CDR2 FYNNEI.

The genes are TRBV5-1 and TRBJ2-3; 8 bases fit TRBD2. Germline-derived CDR1 and CDR2 are SGHRS and YFSETQ. This CDR3 spans 15 amino acids. V was clipped by 1 base and J by 2 bases; unmatched bases: 3. CDR3 bases: TGCGCCAGCAGCTTGAGTAGCGGGATCACAGATACGCAGTATTTT. Amino acid sequence: CASSLSSGITDTQYF.

The V and J genes are TRBV20-1 and TRBJ2-1; TRBD2 matches at 13 bases. J gave up 6 bases and V 3 bases, and 5 bases lay outside the gene matches. From germline, CDR1 is DFQATT and CDR2 SNEGSKA (reference sequence). The CDR3 is 15 residues long. The CDR3 bases are TGCAGTGCTAGTCAGACTAGCGGGGGGCGCAATGAGCAGTTCTTC. This translates into CSASQTSGGRNEQFF.

The rearrangement links TRBV3-1 (or the pseudogene TRBV3-2) to TRBJ1-2; 10 nucleotides line up with TRBD1. V shed 3 bases and J 8 bases; nucleotides not matched to a gene: 9. CDR3 length: 15 amino acids. The V gene's germline CDR1 is LGHDT and CDR2 YNNKEL (reference sequence). This CDR3 reads CASSHRQGASGGYTF. CDR3 coding DNA: TGTGCCAGCAGCCACCGACAGGGGGCCTCGGGCGGCTACACCTTC.

The chain carries TRBV2 and TRBJ1-2, with D uncertain. Trimming pared 4 bases from V and 2 bases from J, leaving 8 bases between. Germline V gene data show CDR1 as SNHLY and CDR2 as FYNNEI. This CDR3 contains 13 residues. The CDR3: CASSGHQNYGYTF. The CDR3 region has the DNA TGTGCCAGCAGTGGACACCAGAACTATGGCTACACCTTC.

The chain joins TRBV28 to TRBJ2-5; TRBD1 agrees at 12 bases. This CDR3 has 16 residues. The V gene's germline CDR1 is MDHEN and CDR2 SYDVKM. Trimming cost V 5 bases and J 4 bases; bases outside gene matches: 8. CDR3 loop: CASSGPGQGAVETQYF. CDR3 coding DNA: TGTGCCAGCAGTGGACCGGGACAGGGGGCCGTAGAGACCCAGTACTTC. Looking up the rest from reference TRBV28 and TRBJ2-5 gives the full variable domain: DVKVTQSSRYLVKRTGEKVFLECVQDMDHENMFWYRQDPGLGLRLIYFSYDVKMKEKGDIPEGYSVSREKKERFSLILESASTNQTSMYLCASSGPGQGAVETQYFGPGTRLLVL.

This clone was observed a few times. The J gene is TRBJ1-5, the V gene TRBV4-1; 9 positions agree with TRBD1. V lost 4 bases and J lost 7; bases outside the gene matches: 8. This CDR3 comprises 15 residues. CDR1 is MGHRA and CDR2 is YSYEKL in the germline V gene. DNA of the CDR3: TGCGCCAGCAGCCCTCGTGCCGGGACAGGGCAGCCCCAGCATTTT. Translation: CASSPRAGTGQPQHF.

The genes are TRBV10-2 and TRBJ1-6; 10 bases fit TRBD1. With V trimmed by 7 bases and J by 5 bases, 17 bases remained unmatched. CDR3 length: 19 residues. CDR1 and CDR2 (germline): WSHSY, SAAADI. The CDR3 coding sequence is TGCGCCAGCACCGCCGACAGGGGGCAAGGTGGGACCGATAATTCACCCCTCCACTTT. This encodes CASTADRGQGGTDNSPLHF.